The sequence of this T cell receptor beta chain was determined in a study of T cells after yellow fever vaccination. This clonotype was recorded at least ten times. Via MiXCR, TCRdb re-called the 5' RACE reads, giving one row per CDR3 protein. Of roughly 500,000 distinct CDR3 sequences listed, around 21% were seen once; the top ten hold 14%. The CDR3 totals 15 residues. Losses at the gene ends were 5 bases for V and 6 bases for J; bases not matched to a gene: 7. Germline V lookup: CDR1 SGHVS, CDR2 FNYEAQ. The sequencing used PBMCs, collected 15 days after the yellow fever booster vaccination. V usage is TRBV7-6 and J usage is TRBJ1-6; 7 positions match TRBD1. This clonotype was obtained from a man under 40 who received the YFV17D yellow fever vaccine. CDR3 in amino acids: CASSAQGLGNSPLHF. In DNA form, the CDR3 reads TGTGCCAGCAGCGCACAGGGGCTGGGTAATTCACCCCTCCACTTT.